This T cell receptor beta chain was profiled in a study of cytomegalovirus exposure and HLA in healthy donors. Study results and caveats: TCR beta V segments were, for the most part, productive about 90% or about 30% of the time in an earlier analysis.

With respect to this clone: What it binds is not known.

The CDR3 spans 16 residues. V lost 5 bases and J lost 6, with 22 bases in between. Germline V gives CDR1 ENHRY, CDR2 SYGVKD. The primer mix had 60 Vbeta and 13 Jbeta primers. TCRdb's copy holds only in-frame clones and misses some; the assay was immunoSEQ multiplex PCR. This sample has about 45,000 clones, with about 78% found just once. Sample: PBMCs. The TCR sequence derives from a woman aged 30 to 39 in good health and CMV-seronegative. The chain joins TRBV10-3 to TRBJ1-2, with a possible D match to TRBD1 (6 bases). CDR3 sequence: CAISWGVGQSSNGYTF. For the CDR3, the DNA is TGTGCCATCAGTTGGGGTGTCGGACAGTCATCAAATGGCTACACCTTC.